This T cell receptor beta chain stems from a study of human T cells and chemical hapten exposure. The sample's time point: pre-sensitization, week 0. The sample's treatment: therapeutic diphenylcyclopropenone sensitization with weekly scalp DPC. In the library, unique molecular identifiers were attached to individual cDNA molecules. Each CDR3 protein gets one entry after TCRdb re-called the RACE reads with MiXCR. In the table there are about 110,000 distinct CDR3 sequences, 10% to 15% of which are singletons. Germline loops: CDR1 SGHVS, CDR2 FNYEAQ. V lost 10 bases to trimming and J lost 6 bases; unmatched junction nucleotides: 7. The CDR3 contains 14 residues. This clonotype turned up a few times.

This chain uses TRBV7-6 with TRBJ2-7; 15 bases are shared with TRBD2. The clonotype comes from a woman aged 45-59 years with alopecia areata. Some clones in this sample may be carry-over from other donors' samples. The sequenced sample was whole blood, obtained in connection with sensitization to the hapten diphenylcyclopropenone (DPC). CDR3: CATLSGLAGGEQYF. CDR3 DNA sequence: TGTGCCACCCTTTCGGGACTAGCGGGAGGCGAGCAGTACTTC.